This record concerns one TCR beta chain sequence. This specimen comes from a study of blood T cell repertoires in COVID-19. Study as a whole: Samples of COVID-19 (acute and convalescent) were obtained from the United States, Italy and Spain. Sample material is recorded as cDNA or gDNA derived from T cells, B-cell-depleted T cells, or PBMCs.

Source study methods: Estimation of nucleated cell counts was performed using reference gene primer amplification. The repertoire was sequenced with immunoSEQ multiplex PCR; TCRdb's copy has only in-frame clones and lacks some. V and J calls and clone size are as listed in that table; D and trimming were resolved from the DNA. The table has more than 100,000 clones, approximately 90% seen once. This CDR3 region has 15 residues. CDR1 SGHDN and CDR2 FVKESK come from the germline V gene. Unmatched junction bases numbered 3, after V lost 2 bases and J lost 6 bases. This receptor was obtained from a woman aged 80 or over in a cohort sampled during active COVID-19. V is TRBV14 and J is TRBJ1-6, with TRBD1 matching over 8 bases. The sample was peripheral blood. The CDR3: CASSQLTGVNSPLHF. The CDR3 region has the DNA TGTGCCAGCAGCCAACTGACAGGGGTTAATTCACCCCTCCACTTT.